Described below is a single T cell receptor beta chain sequence and its context. Time point denoted: newly diagnosed GD, antithyroid drugs for less than 3 months. There was RNA extracted from PBMCs, and the TCR library was made from it. The data originate from a study of regulatory T cells in long-lasting Graves disease. Investigators prepared the TCR beta libraries by applying iRepertoire HTBI primers and Arm-PCR of CDR3 regions. MiXCR was run by TCRdb on the multiplex PCR reads, yielding one entry per CDR3 protein. The sample has approximately 250,000 distinct CDR3 sequences, around 20% seen once. This CDR3 contains 14 residues. Trimming took off 2 bases at V and 3 bases at J, with 7 bases between the two ends. CDR1 and CDR2 from the germline V gene are SEHNR and FQNEAQ (reference sequence).

The rearrangement links TRBV7-9 to TRBJ2-2, with D uncertain. Sample: peripheral blood mononuclear cells (PBMCs), taken at new diagnosis, from a patient treated with antithyroid drugs. The sequence was obtained from a female donor with Graves disease. CDR3 DNA sequence: TGTGCCAGCAGCTTAAGAGGAGACACCGGGGAGCTGTTTTTT. Its translation is CASSLRGDTGELFF.